Included here is one TCR beta chain sequence, with context. Germline CDR1 is SGHTA and CDR2 is FQGTGA. This CDR3 contains 14 residues. After removal of 5 bases from V and 6 bases from J, the junction contained 7 bases not matched to a gene. The source of the sample is a study of blood T cell repertoires in COVID-19. At the level of the study: Some COVID-19 samples were acute and others convalescent; all came from the United States, Italy and Spain.

Followed over time, Seattle patients had been enrolled while infection was active. Authors' processing steps: From reference gene primer amplification, estimates of nucleated cell counts were derived. This table comes from immunoSEQ multiplex PCR, and its TCRdb copy is limited to in-frame clones, with some not included. That table gives V, J and clone size, and the DNA gave D and trimming. The table includes roughly 380,000 clones, 89% detected once. This TCR came from a woman aged 40 to 49 with COVID-19, enrolled during active disease. The rearrangement joins TRBV7-3 to TRBJ2-3; 8 bases fit TRBD1. Material for sequencing was peripheral blood. For the CDR3, the DNA is TGTGCCAGCAGCCGACAGGGGTTAGGTGATACGCAGTATTTT. Its protein is CASSRQGLGDTQYF. The whole variable domain, remainder taken from reference TRBV7-3 and TRBJ2-3, is GAGVSQTPSNKVTEKGKYVELRCDPISGHTALYWYRQSLGQGPEFLIYFQGTGAADDSGLPNDRFFAVRPEGSVSTLKIQRTERGDSAVYLCASSRQGLGDTQYFGPGTRLTVL.